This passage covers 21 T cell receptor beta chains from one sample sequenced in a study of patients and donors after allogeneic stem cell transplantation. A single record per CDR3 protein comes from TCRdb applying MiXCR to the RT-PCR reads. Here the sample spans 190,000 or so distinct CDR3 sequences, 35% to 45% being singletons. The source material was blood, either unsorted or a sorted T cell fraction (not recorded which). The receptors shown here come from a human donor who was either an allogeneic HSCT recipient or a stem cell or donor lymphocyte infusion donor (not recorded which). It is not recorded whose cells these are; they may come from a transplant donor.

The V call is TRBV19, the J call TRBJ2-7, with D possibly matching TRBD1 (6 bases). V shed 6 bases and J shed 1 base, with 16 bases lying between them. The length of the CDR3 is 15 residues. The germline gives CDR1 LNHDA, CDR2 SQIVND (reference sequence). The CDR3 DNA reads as TGTGCCAGTAGCCGAATGGACAGTCCATCCTACGAGCAGTACTTC. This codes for CASSRMDSPSYEQYF.

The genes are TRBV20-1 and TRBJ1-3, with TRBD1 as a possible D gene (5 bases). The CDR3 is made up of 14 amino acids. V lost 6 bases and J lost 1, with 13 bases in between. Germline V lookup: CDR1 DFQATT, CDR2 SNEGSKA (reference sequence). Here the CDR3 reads CSALKGVSGNTIYF. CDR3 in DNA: TGCAGTGCGCTGAAAGGGGTATCTGGAAACACCATATATTTT.

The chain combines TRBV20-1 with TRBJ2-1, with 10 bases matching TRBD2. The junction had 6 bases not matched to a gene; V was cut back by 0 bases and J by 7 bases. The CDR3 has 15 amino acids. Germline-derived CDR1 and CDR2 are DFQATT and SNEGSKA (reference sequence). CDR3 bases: TGCAGTGCTAGAGATGCCCTAGCGGGGGTGAATGAGCAGTTCTTC. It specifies CSARDALAGVNEQFF.

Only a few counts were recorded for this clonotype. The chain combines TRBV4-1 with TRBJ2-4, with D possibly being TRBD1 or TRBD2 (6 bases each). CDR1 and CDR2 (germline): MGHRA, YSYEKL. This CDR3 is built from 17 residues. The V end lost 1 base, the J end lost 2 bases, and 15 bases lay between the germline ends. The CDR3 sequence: CASSQGGGYQSKNIQYF. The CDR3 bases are TGCGCCAGCAGCCAAGGAGGGGGGTATCAGTCCAAAAACATTCAGTACTTC.

CDR3 sequence (DNA): TGTGCCAGCAGGACGGAGATATCTAATTCACCCCTCCACTTT. As protein: CASRTEISNSPLHF. The chain carries TRBV7-9 and TRBJ1-6; no clear D. Looked up from germline, CDR1 is SEHNR and CDR2 is FQNEAQ (reference sequence). Trimming took 6 bases from V and 6 from J, leaving 12 bases between them. This CDR3 is built from 14 residues. The variable domain in full, completed from reference TRBV7-9 and TRBJ1-6, reads DTGVSQNPRHKITKRGQNVTFRCDPISEHNRLYWYRQTLGQGPEFLTYFQNEAQLEKSRLLSDRFSAERPKGSFSTLEIQRTEQGDSAMYLCASRTEISNSPLHFGNGTRLTVT.

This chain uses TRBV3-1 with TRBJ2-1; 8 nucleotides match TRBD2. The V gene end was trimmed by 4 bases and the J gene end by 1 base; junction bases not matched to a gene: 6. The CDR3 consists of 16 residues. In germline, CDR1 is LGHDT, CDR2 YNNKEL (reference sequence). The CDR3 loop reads CASSRTSWGSYNEQFF. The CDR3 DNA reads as TGTGCCAGCAGCCGGACTAGCTGGGGGTCCTACAATGAGCAGTTCTTC.

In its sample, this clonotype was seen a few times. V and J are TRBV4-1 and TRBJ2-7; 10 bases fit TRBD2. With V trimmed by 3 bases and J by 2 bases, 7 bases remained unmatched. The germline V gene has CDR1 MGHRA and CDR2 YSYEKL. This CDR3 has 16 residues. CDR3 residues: CASSHYSGGRTYEQYF. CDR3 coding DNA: TGCGCCAGCAGCCATTATAGCGGGGGGCGCACCTACGAGCAGTACTTC.

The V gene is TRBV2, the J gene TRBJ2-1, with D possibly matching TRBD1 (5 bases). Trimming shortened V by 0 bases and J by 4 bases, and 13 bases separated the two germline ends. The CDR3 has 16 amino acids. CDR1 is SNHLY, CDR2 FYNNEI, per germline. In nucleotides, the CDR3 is TGTGCCAGCAGTGAAGCGTGGGGCTTTGGATACAATGAGCAGTTCTTC. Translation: CASSEAWGFGYNEQFF.

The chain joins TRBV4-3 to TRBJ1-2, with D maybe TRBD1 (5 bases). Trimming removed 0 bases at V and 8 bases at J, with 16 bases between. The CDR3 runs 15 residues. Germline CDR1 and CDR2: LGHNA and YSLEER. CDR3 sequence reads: CASSQEDRGLGGYTF. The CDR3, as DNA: TGCGCCAGCAGCCAAGAAGATAGGGGATTGGGAGGCTACACCTTC.

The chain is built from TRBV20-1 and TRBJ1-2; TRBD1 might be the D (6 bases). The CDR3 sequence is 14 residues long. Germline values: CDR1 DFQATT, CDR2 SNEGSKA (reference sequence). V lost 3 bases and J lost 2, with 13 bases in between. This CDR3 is CSARGAGSNYGYTF. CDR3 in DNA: TGCAGTGCTAGGGGGGCGGGCAGCAACTATGGCTACACCTTC.

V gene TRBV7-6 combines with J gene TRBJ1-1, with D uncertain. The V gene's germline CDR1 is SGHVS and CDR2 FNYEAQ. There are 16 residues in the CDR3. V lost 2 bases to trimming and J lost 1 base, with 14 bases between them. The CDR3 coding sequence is TGTGCCAGCAGCTTAAGGCATACCCTCGAGAACACTGAAGCTTTCTTT. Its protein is CASSLRHTLENTEAFF.

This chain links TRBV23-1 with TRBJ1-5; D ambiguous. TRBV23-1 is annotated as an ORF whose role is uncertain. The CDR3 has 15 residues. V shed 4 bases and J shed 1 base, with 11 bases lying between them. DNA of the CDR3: TGCGCCAGCAGTCGAATCCCGTCCAGCAATCAGCCCCAGCATTTT. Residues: CASSRIPSSNQPQHF.

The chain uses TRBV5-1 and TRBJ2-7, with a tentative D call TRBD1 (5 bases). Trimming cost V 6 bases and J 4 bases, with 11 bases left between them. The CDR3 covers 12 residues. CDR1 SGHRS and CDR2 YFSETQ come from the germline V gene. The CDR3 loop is CASTDTNYEQYF. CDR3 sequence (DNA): TGCGCCAGCACGGACACAAATTACGAGCAGTACTTC.

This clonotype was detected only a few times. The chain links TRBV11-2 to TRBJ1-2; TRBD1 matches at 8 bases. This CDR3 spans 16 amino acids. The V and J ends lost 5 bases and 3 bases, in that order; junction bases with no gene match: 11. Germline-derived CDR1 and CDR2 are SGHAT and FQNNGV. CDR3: CASSPIRQGFYYGYTF. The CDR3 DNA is TGTGCCAGCAGCCCTATACGACAGGGGTTCTACTATGGCTACACCTTC.

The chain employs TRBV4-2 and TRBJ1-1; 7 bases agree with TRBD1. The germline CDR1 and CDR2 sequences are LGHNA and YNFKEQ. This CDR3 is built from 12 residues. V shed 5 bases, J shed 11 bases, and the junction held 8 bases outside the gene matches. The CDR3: CASSTGEGDAFF. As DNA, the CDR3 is TGTGCCAGCAGCACAGGGGAGGGTGATGCTTTCTTT.

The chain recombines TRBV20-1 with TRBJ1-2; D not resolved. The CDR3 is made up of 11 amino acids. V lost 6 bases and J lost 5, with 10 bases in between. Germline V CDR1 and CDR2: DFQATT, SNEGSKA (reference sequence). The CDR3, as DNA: TGCAGTGCCCGCAGTAAATATGGCTACACCTTC. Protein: CSARSKYGYTF.

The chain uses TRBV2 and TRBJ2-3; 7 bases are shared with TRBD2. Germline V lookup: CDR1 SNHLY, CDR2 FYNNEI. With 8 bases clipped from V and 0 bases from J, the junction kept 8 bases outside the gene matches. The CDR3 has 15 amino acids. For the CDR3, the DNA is TGTGCCAGCCGGCTGGGGCGGGGGAGCACAGATACGCAGTATTTT. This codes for CASRLGRGSTDTQYF.

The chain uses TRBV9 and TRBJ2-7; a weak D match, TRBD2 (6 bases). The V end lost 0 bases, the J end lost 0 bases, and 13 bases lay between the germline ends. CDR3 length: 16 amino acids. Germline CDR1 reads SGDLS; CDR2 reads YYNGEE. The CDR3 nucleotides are TGTGCCAGCAGCGTAGGGGCTAGCGTAAACTCCTACGAGCAGTACTTC. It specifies CASSVGASVNSYEQYF.

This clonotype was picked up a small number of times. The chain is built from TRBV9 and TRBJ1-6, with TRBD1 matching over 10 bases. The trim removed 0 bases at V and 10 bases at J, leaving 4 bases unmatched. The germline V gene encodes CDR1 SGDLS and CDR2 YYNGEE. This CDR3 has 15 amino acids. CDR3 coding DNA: TGTGCCAGCAGCGTAGGAGGGACAGGGGAATCACCCCTCCACTTT. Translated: CASSVGGTGESPLHF.

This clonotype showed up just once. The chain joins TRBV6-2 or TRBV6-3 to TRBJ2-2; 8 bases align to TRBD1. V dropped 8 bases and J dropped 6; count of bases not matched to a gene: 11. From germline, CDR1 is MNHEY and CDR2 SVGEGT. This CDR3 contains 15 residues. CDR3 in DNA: TGTGCCAGCCGGGCCTGGACAGGGCAACCCGGGGAGCTGTTTTTT. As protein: CASRAWTGQPGELFF.

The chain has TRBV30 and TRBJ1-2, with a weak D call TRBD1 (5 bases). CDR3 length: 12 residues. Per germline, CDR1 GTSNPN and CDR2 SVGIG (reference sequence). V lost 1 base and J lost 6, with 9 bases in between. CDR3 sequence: CAWSAGHDGYTF. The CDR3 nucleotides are TGTGCCTGGAGTGCAGGGCATGATGGCTACACCTTC.